These 7 T cell receptor beta chains were sequenced from one sample in a study of cytomegalovirus exposure and HLA in healthy donors (dated by TCRdb to about 2017). The method was the immunoSEQ multiplex PCR assay. TCRdb retrieved this table from immuneACCESS and kept in-frame rearrangements only. Not all clones are present; in checked studies, unresolved V genes account for under half, and no reason is known for the remainder. The sample contains tens of thousands of clones, approximately 92% of them found a single time. The ten most abundant clones make up about 15% of the sample. The sequenced sample consisted of PBMCs. The receptor source for this set is a young woman in good health and CMV-seronegative.

The chain has TRBV5-5 and TRBJ2-1, with a weak D call TRBD1 (5 bases). CDR3 size: 12 residues. CDR1 is SGHKS and CDR2 is YYEKEE in the germline V gene (reference sequence). The V gene lost 4 bases and the J gene lost 9 bases, with 11 bases spanning the gap. CDR3 nucleotide sequence: TGTGCCAGCAGCGGAACCAGGGCTGAGCAGTTCTTC. The encoded protein is CASSGTRAEQFF. Based on the CDR3 plus reference TRBV5-5 and TRBJ2-1, the full variable domain is DAGVTQSPTHLIKTRGQQVTLRCSPISGHKSVSWYQQVLGQGPQFIFQYYEKEERGRGNFPDRFSARQFPNYSSELNVNALLLGDSALYLCASSGTRAEQFFGPGTRLTVL.

The chain couples TRBV6-5 to TRBJ2-7, with D perhaps TRBD2 (5 bases). The CDR3 totals 14 residues. Per germline, CDR1 MNHEY and CDR2 SVGAGI. V dropped 9 bases and J dropped 1 base, with 16 bases sitting between them. The CDR3 coding sequence is TGTGCCAGTACCCGCGGAGGCGGATCCTACGAGCAGTACTTC. Translating gives CASTRGGGSYEQYF.

The rearrangement links TRBV19 to TRBJ1-1; 8 bases agree with TRBD1. This CDR3 region has 13 residues. Germline V gene lookup returns CDR1 LNHDA and CDR2 SQIVND (reference sequence). The J segment lost 5 bases and the V segment lost 6 bases, leaving 5 bases of the junction unmatched. The CDR3 region is CASRGDRWTEAFF. The CDR3 DNA follows: TGTGCCAGTAGAGGGGACAGGTGGACTGAAGCTTTCTTT.

This chain links TRBV19 with TRBJ2-5; possible D gene TRBD2, 5 bases. V lost 4 bases and J lost 5, with 17 bases in between. The V gene's germline CDR1 is LNHDA and CDR2 SQIVND (reference sequence). CDR3 length: 15 amino acids. The DNA for the CDR3 is TGTGCCAGTAGTAGCGACTCGGGGATGGTGGAGACCCAGTACTTC. Encoded protein: CASSSDSGMVETQYF.

The chain links TRBV7-9 to TRBJ2-1; no definite D call. Germline CDR1 SEHNR, CDR2 FQNEAQ (reference sequence). The CDR3 has 11 residues. The V and J ends lost 3 bases and 12 bases respectively, with 9 bases between them. Written as DNA, the CDR3 is TGTGCCAGCAGCTTTGGAGAATGGCAGTTCTTC. Protein: CASSFGEWQFF.

The rearrangement uses TRBV2 and TRBJ1-3; D is unresolved. V gave up 10 bases and J gave up 0 bases, with 7 bases separating them. The length of the CDR3 is 12 residues. Per the germline V gene, CDR1 is SNHLY and CDR2 is FYNNEI. The CDR3 bases are TGTGCCATACAGAACTCTGGAAACACCATATATTTT. Protein sequence: CAIQNSGNTIYF.

The chain combines TRBV7-6 with TRBJ1-6; D not resolved. The length of the CDR3 is 13 residues. Germline CDR1 is SGHVS and CDR2 is FNYEAQ. V was pared by 5 bases and J by 12 bases, with 14 bases between. As DNA, the CDR3 is TGTGCCAGCAGCCCAGGCCACTCCCAACCCCTCCACTTT. Its protein is CASSPGHSQPLHF.